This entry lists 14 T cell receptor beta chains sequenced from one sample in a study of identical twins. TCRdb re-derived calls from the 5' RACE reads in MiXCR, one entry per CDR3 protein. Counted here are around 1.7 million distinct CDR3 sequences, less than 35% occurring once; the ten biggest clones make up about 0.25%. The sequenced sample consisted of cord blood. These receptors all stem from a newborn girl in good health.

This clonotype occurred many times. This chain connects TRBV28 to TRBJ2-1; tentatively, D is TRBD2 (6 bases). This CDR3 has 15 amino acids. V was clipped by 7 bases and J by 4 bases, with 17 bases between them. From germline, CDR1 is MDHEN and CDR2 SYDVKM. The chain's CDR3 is CASTFDQSGYNEQFF. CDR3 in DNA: TGTGCCAGCACCTTCGACCAGAGCGGGTACAATGAGCAGTTCTTC.

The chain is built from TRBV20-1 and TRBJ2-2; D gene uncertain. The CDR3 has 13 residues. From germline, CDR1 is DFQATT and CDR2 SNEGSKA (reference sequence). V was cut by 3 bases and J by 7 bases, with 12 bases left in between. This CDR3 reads CSASVRANGELFF. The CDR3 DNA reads TGCAGTGCTAGCGTTAGGGCGAACGGGGAGCTGTTTTTT.

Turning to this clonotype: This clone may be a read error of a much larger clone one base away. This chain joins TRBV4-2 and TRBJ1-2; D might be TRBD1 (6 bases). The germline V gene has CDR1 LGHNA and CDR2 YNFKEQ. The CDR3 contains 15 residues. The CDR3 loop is CASSQESNRVHGCTF. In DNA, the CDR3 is TGTGCCAGCAGCCAAGAATCCAACAGGGTACATGGCTGCACCTTC.

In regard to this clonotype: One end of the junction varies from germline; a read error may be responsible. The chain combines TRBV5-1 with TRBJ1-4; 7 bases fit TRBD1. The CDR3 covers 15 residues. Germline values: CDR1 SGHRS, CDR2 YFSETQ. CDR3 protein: CASSSDPDRNEKPFF. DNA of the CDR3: TGCGCCAGCAGCTCCGATCCGGACAGGAATGAAAAACCGTTTTTT.

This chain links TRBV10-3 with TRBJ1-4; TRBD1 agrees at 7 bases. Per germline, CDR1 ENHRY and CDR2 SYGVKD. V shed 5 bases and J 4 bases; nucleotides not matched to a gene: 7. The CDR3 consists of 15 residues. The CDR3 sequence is CAISTDRAINEKLFF. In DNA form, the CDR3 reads TGTGCCATCAGTACCGACAGGGCAATTAATGAAAAACTGTTTTTT.

The CDR3 DNA reads TGTGCCAGCAGCTCAGCCGGGACAGAGAATTCACCCCTCCACTTT. As protein: CASSSAGTENSPLHF. The chain combines TRBV7-2 with TRBJ1-6; 7 bases fit TRBD1. Germline-derived CDR1 and CDR2 are SGHTA and FQGNSA. This CDR3 has 15 amino acids. V shed 4 bases and J 7 bases; nucleotides not matched to a gene: 7.

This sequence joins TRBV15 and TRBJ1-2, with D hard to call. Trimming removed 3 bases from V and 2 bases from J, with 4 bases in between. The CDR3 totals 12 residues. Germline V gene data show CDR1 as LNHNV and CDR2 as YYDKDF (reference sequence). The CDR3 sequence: CATSRQNYGYTF. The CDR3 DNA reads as TGTGCCACCAGCAGGCAGAACTATGGCTACACCTTC.

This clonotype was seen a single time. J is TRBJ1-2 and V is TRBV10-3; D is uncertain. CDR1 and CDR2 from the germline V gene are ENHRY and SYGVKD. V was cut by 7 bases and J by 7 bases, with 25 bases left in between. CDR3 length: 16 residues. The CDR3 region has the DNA TGTGCCATCAAGGGAATATATCCAATCCAGGAGCGTGGCTACACCTTC. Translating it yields CAIKGIYPIQERGYTF.

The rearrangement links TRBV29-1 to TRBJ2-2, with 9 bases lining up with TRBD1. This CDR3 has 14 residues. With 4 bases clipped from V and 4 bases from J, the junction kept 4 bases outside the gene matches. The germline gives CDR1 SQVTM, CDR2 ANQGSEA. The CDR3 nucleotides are TGCAGCGTTGGGGACAGGGTATTCACCGGGGAGCTGTTTTTT. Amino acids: CSVGDRVFTGELFF.

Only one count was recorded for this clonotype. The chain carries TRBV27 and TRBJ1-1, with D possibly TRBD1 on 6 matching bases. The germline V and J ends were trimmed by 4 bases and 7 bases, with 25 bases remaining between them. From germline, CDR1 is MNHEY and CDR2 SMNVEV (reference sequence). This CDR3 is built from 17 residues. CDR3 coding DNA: TGTGCCAGCAGTTCTATTCTGCGACAGGCAAATTTGGGTGAAGCTTTCTTT. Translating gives CASSSILRQANLGEAFF.

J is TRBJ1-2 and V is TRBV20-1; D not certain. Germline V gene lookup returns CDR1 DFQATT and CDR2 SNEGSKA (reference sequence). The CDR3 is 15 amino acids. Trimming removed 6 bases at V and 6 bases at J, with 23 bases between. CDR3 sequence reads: CSAWRPQRTPHGYTF. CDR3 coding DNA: TGCAGTGCCTGGCGGCCCCAACGGACCCCTCATGGCTACACCTTC.

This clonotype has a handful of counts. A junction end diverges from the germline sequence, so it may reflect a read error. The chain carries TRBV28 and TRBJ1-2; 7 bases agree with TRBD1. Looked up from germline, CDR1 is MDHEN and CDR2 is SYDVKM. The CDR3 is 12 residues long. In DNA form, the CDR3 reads TGTACCAGCAGTCAGGGGGACTATGGCTACACCTTC. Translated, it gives CTSSQGDYGYTF.

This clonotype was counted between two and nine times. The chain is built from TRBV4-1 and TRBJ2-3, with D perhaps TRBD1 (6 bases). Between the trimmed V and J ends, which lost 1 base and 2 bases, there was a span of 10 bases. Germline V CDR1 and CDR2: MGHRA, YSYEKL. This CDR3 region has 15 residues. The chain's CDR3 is CASSQGQVDTDTQYF. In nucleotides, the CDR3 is TGCGCCAGCAGCCAAGGACAGGTAGACACAGATACGCAGTATTTT.

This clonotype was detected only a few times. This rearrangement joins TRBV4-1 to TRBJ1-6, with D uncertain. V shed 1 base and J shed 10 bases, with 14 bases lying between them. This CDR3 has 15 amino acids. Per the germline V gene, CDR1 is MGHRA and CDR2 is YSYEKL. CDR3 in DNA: TGCGCCAGCAGCCAAGGGATCCGGCCGGTGTCACCCCTCCACTTT. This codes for CASSQGIRPVSPLHF.